Listed below are T cell receptor beta chains from one sample, sequenced in a study of blood T cell repertoires in COVID-19. This table comes from immunoSEQ multiplex PCR, and its TCRdb copy is limited to in-frame clones, with some not included. The top ten clones hold 0.6% to 0.9% of a sample with 150,000 to 250,000 clones, roughly 94% of them seen once. Sequencing was done on a sample of peripheral blood. These TCRs come from a man between 25 and 39 years old with COVID-19, enrolled during active disease. Both conserved end residues are part of each CDR3. Fields, in order: V gene, clone size, D gene, J gene, CDR3 DNA, CDR3 protein. D genes are given only for firm matches. Clone size, where shown, is once, few, many, or a class for clones that have expanded.

v_call: TRBV18
clone_size: -
d_call: -
j_call: TRBJ1-3
cdr3_nt: TGTGCCAGCTCACCACGGCCGCTAGTGGATGTGTATTTT
cdr3_aa: CASSPRPLVDVYF

v_call: TRBV29-1
clone_size: once
d_call: TRBD1
j_call: TRBJ1-2
cdr3_nt: TGCAGCGTTTACAGGGGGCAGGACTATGGCTACACCTTC
cdr3_aa: CSVYRGQDYGYTF

v_call: TRBV9
clone_size: -
d_call: TRBD1
j_call: TRBJ1-6
cdr3_nt: TGTGCCAGCAGCGTAGGACAGGGAGACAATTCACCCCTCCACTTT
cdr3_aa: CASSVGQGDNSPLHF

v_call: TRBV14
clone_size: -
d_call: -
j_call: TRBJ2-2
cdr3_nt: TGTGCCAGCAGCTATTACACCGGGGAGCTGTTTTTT
cdr3_aa: CASSYYTGELFF

v_call: TRBV9
clone_size: -
d_call: TRBD1
j_call: TRBJ2-4
cdr3_nt: TGTGCCAGCAGCCCTGGACAGGGAAAAAACATTCAGTACTTC
cdr3_aa: CASSPGQGKNIQYF

v_call: TRBV18
clone_size: once
d_call: TRBD1
j_call: TRBJ1-1
cdr3_nt: TGTGCCAGCTCACCACGACGCCCAGGGGGAAACACTGAAGCTTTCTTT
cdr3_aa: CASSPRRPGGNTEAFF

v_call: TRBV12-3/TRBV12-4
clone_size: -
d_call: TRBD1
j_call: TRBJ1-6
cdr3_nt: TGTGCCAGTGGGACAGGGGCTTCACCCCTCCACTTT
cdr3_aa: CASGTGASPLHF

v_call: TRBV5-1
clone_size: -
d_call: TRBD1
j_call: TRBJ2-5
cdr3_nt: TGCGCCAGCAGCTTGATACAGGGGGCGGGAGAGACCCAGTACTTC
cdr3_aa: CASSLIQGAGETQYF

v_call: TRBV7-9
clone_size: once
d_call: TRBD1
j_call: TRBJ1-4
cdr3_nt: TGTGCCAGCAGGAAGCGACAGGGGGAAAAACTGTTTTTT
cdr3_aa: CASRKRQGEKLFF

v_call: TRBV5-1
clone_size: -
d_call: -
j_call: TRBJ2-5
cdr3_nt: TGCGCCAGCAGCTTAGGTAGTGGAGGAACGGAGACCCAGTACTTC
cdr3_aa: CASSLGSGGTETQYF

v_call: TRBV3-1/TRBV3-2
clone_size: -
d_call: -
j_call: TRBJ2-3
cdr3_nt: TGTGCCAGCAGCCAAGACAGGGCCGGTAATCCAGATACGCAGTATTTT
cdr3_aa: CASSQDRAGNPDTQYF

v_call: TRBV4-1
clone_size: -
d_call: -
j_call: TRBJ2-7
cdr3_nt: TGCGCCAGCAGCCAAGCTCTCCTGCGGGACGCCACCTACGAGCAGTACTTC
cdr3_aa: CASSQALLRDATYEQYF

v_call: TRBV3-1/TRBV3-2
clone_size: once
d_call: -
j_call: TRBJ2-1
cdr3_nt: TGTGCCAGCAGCCAACAGTCCCACTACAATGAGCAGTTCTTC
cdr3_aa: CASSQQSHYNEQFF

v_call: TRBV4-1
clone_size: once
d_call: TRBD2
j_call: TRBJ2-3
cdr3_nt: TGCGCCAGCAGCCAAGAAATCCAGCGGGGCCCACCGGCAGATACGCAGTATTTT
cdr3_aa: CASSQEIQRGPPADTQYF

v_call: TRBV19
clone_size: -
d_call: -
j_call: TRBJ1-4
cdr3_nt: TGTGCCAGTAGTATGAGTACTGGTGAAAAACTGTTTTTT
cdr3_aa: CASSMSTGEKLFF

v_call: TRBV27
clone_size: -
d_call: TRBD1
j_call: TRBJ2-1
cdr3_nt: TGTGCCAGCAGTTTAGGGACAGGGATTGAGCAGTTCTTC
cdr3_aa: CASSLGTGIEQFF

v_call: TRBV7-3
clone_size: -
d_call: TRBD2
j_call: TRBJ2-1
cdr3_nt: TGTGCCAGCAGCCTAGCGGGGGGGAACAATGAGCAGTTCTTC
cdr3_aa: CASSLAGGNNEQFF

v_call: TRBV7-9
clone_size: -
d_call: -
j_call: TRBJ1-6
cdr3_nt: TGTGCCAGCAGTCAGACAGGATCACCCCTCCACTTT
cdr3_aa: CASSQTGSPLHF

v_call: TRBV30
clone_size: -
d_call: -
j_call: TRBJ1-3
cdr3_nt: TGTGCCTGGAGTGACGGGAACTCTGGAAACACCATATATTTT
cdr3_aa: CAWSDGNSGNTIYF

v_call: TRBV6-5
clone_size: -
d_call: -
j_call: TRBJ1-5
cdr3_nt: TGTGCCAGCAGTTCCGACAGGAATCAGCCCCAGCATTTT
cdr3_aa: CASSSDRNQPQHF

v_call: TRBV2
clone_size: -
d_call: TRBD1
j_call: TRBJ1-1
cdr3_nt: TGTGCCAGCAGTGACCGGGACAGGGCAGGGAGCACTGAAGCTTTCTTT
cdr3_aa: CASSDRDRAGSTEAFF

v_call: TRBV3-1/TRBV3-2
clone_size: -
d_call: -
j_call: TRBJ1-4
cdr3_nt: TGTGCCAGCAGCCCAAGCGGGGGCTCTTATGAAAAACTGTTTTTT
cdr3_aa: CASSPSGGSYEKLFF

v_call: TRBV14
clone_size: -
d_call: -
j_call: TRBJ1-3
cdr3_nt: TGTGCCAGCAGCCAAGAGATTGGGGGCATTGGAAACACCATATATTTT
cdr3_aa: CASSQEIGGIGNTIYF

v_call: TRBV7-6
clone_size: once
d_call: -
j_call: TRBJ2-1
cdr3_nt: TGTGCCAGCAGCCCCAGGACTAATGTCTACAATGAGCAGTTCTTC
cdr3_aa: CASSPRTNVYNEQFF

v_call: TRBV4-2
clone_size: -
d_call: -
j_call: TRBJ1-4
cdr3_nt: TGTGCCAGCAGCCAAGGAGGGGGTACGGCTAATGAAAAACTGTTTTTT
cdr3_aa: CASSQGGGTANEKLFF

v_call: TRBV19
clone_size: -
d_call: -
j_call: TRBJ2-3
cdr3_nt: TGTGCCCGGCATTCTTTGGGGACTCATTTACTAACAGATACGCAGTATTTT
cdr3_aa: CARHSLGTHLLTDTQYF

v_call: TRBV28
clone_size: -
d_call: TRBD2
j_call: TRBJ2-7
cdr3_nt: TGTGCCAGCAGTTCCTGGACTAGCGGGACCTACGAGCAGTACTTC
cdr3_aa: CASSSWTSGTYEQYF

v_call: TRBV6-1
clone_size: -
d_call: -
j_call: TRBJ1-1
cdr3_nt: TGTGCCAGCAGTGAAGCGGGGCAGACTCAGGCTTTCTTT
cdr3_aa: CASSEAGQTQAFF

v_call: TRBV5-4
clone_size: -
d_call: -
j_call: TRBJ2-2
cdr3_nt: TGTGCCAGCAGCATGGGACAGAACACCGGGGAGCTGTTTTTT
cdr3_aa: CASSMGQNTGELFF

v_call: TRBV4-1
clone_size: -
d_call: -
j_call: TRBJ1-1
cdr3_nt: TGCGCCAGCAGCAGGGGGACGGATAACACTGAAGCTTTCTTT
cdr3_aa: CASSRGTDNTEAFF

v_call: TRBV10-3
clone_size: -
d_call: TRBD1
j_call: TRBJ1-6
cdr3_nt: TGTGCCGCCAGCTACGGCGGGGACAGGGGGCATTCACCCCTCCACTTT
cdr3_aa: CAASYGGDRGHSPLHF

v_call: TRBV3-1/TRBV3-2
clone_size: once
d_call: TRBD1
j_call: TRBJ1-1
cdr3_nt: TGTGCCAGCAGCCAAGGGGACAGGGGCCACACTGAAGCTTTCTTT
cdr3_aa: CASSQGDRGHTEAFF

v_call: TRBV6-5
clone_size: -
d_call: -
j_call: TRBJ2-7
cdr3_nt: TGTGCCAGCAGTCCGGTCGGGCAGGGTTACGAGCAGTACTTC
cdr3_aa: CASSPVGQGYEQYF

v_call: TRBV7-6
clone_size: -
d_call: TRBD2
j_call: TRBJ2-3
cdr3_nt: TGTGCCAGCAGCTTTCAAAATAGCGGGGGAAACACAGATACGCAGTATTTT
cdr3_aa: CASSFQNSGGNTDTQYF

v_call: TRBV4-1
clone_size: -
d_call: TRBD1
j_call: TRBJ1-1
cdr3_nt: TGCGCCAGCAGCCCACGGGACAGGGGAACCACTGAAGCTTTCTTT
cdr3_aa: CASSPRDRGTTEAFF

v_call: TRBV10-2
clone_size: -
d_call: TRBD1
j_call: TRBJ1-5
cdr3_nt: TGCGCCAGCAGTGACTACCCCGGGACAGGGTTCGACCAGCCCCAGCATTTT
cdr3_aa: CASSDYPGTGFDQPQHF

v_call: TRBV6-5
clone_size: once
d_call: -
j_call: TRBJ2-7
cdr3_nt: TGTGCCAGCAGTTACGGCGGGGCCCTCCACTTC
cdr3_aa: CASSYGGALHF

v_call: TRBV6-6
clone_size: -
d_call: TRBD1
j_call: TRBJ1-3
cdr3_nt: TGTGCCAGCAGCCGGGGACAGGCCTCTGGAAACACCATATATTTT
cdr3_aa: CASSRGQASGNTIYF

v_call: TRBV20-1
clone_size: once
d_call: TRBD1
j_call: TRBJ2-2
cdr3_nt: TGCAGTGCTAGTGGGCCGGGACAGGGATCCACCGGGGAGCTGTTTTTT
cdr3_aa: CSASGPGQGSTGELFF

v_call: TRBV11-2
clone_size: -
d_call: -
j_call: TRBJ2-7
cdr3_nt: TGTGCCAGCAGCTCCATCCGAGCCACCCGTAGCTCCTACGAGCAGTACTTC
cdr3_aa: CASSSIRATRSSYEQYF

v_call: TRBV11-3
clone_size: -
d_call: TRBD2
j_call: TRBJ2-1
cdr3_nt: TGTGCCAGCAGCGCCCTTCCGGGGGGGCAGGATGAGCAGTTCTTC
cdr3_aa: CASSALPGGQDEQFF

v_call: TRBV4-2
clone_size: -
d_call: -
j_call: TRBJ1-3
cdr3_nt: TGTGCCAGCAGCCAAGATCGCGGGGTTGGAAACACCATATATTTT
cdr3_aa: CASSQDRGVGNTIYF

v_call: TRBV5-5
clone_size: -
d_call: -
j_call: TRBJ1-5
cdr3_nt: TGTGCCAGCAGCTTGGCGGTTAAAGAACAGCCCCAGCATTTT
cdr3_aa: CASSLAVKEQPQHF

v_call: TRBV5-1
clone_size: -
d_call: -
j_call: TRBJ1-2
cdr3_nt: TGCGCCAGCAGCCCTCGATCCGGGGAAGGGGGCTACACCTTC
cdr3_aa: CASSPRSGEGGYTF

v_call: TRBV5-6
clone_size: -
d_call: TRBD1
j_call: TRBJ2-2
cdr3_nt: TGTGCCAGCAGCCCGACGTTCTCCGGGACAGGGGCCACCGGGGAGCTGTTTTTT
cdr3_aa: CASSPTFSGTGATGELFF

v_call: TRBV18
clone_size: -
d_call: TRBD1
j_call: TRBJ1-6
cdr3_nt: TGTGCCAGCTCAAACCGGGACAGGGATAATTCACCCCTCCACTTT
cdr3_aa: CASSNRDRDNSPLHF

v_call: TRBV10-3
clone_size: -
d_call: TRBD1
j_call: TRBJ2-7
cdr3_nt: TGTGCCATCAGTGATGGACAGGGCTACGAGCAGTACTTC
cdr3_aa: CAISDGQGYEQYF

v_call: TRBV29-1
clone_size: once
d_call: -
j_call: TRBJ1-2
cdr3_nt: TGCAGCGTCAAAGGAGGAGTAAACTATGGCTACACCTTC
cdr3_aa: CSVKGGVNYGYTF

v_call: TRBV11-2
clone_size: -
d_call: -
j_call: TRBJ1-2
cdr3_nt: TGTGCCAGCAGCTTAGTTGGGGGCTTGGGTGGCTACACCTTC
cdr3_aa: CASSLVGGLGGYTF